These 14 T cell receptor beta chains share one sample of origin, sequenced in a study of metastatic and nonmetastatic thyroid tumors. Using MiXCR, TCRdb re-called clones from the PCR reads. The top ten clones hold roughly 4% of a sample with 100,000 or so clones, around 14% of them seen once. None of the patients had undergone any treatment ahead of thyroid surgery. The material sequenced was blood. The receptors shown here come from a female donor with papillary thyroid cancer or a benign thyroid nodule (not recorded which). Some clones in this sample may be carry-over from other donors' samples.

This chain uses TRBV7-2 with TRBJ1-6; D gene ambiguous. Germline CDR1 is SGHTA and CDR2 is FQGNSA. Trimming left V 6 bases short and J 7 bases short, with 16 bases between. The CDR3 covers 15 residues. This chain's CDR3 is CASSVEATDNSPLHF. CDR3 sequence (DNA): TGTGCCAGCAGTGTCGAGGCAACCGACAATTCACCCCTCCACTTT.

In its sample, this clone was seen many times. Since a much larger clone is just one base distant, this may be a read error. The chain is built from TRBV6-2 or TRBV6-3 and TRBJ2-7, with D uncertain. The V gene's germline CDR1 is MNHEY and CDR2 SVGEGT. The CDR3 is made up of 12 amino acids. Written as DNA, the CDR3 is TGTGCCGGCAGTTACTCGATCCACGAGCAGTACTTC. This translates into CAGSYSIHEQYF.

Ten or more counts support this clone. CDR3 nucleotides: TGTGCCAGCAGCCAAGGACTAGCGGGGGCCTACGAGCAGTACTTC. Translation gives CASSQGLAGAYEQYF. The chain has TRBV3-1 and TRBJ2-7; 12 bases match TRBD2. With 1 base clipped from V and 2 bases from J, the junction kept 0 bases outside the gene matches. The CDR3 spans 15 residues. Germline values: CDR1 LGHDT, CDR2 YNNKEL (reference sequence).

This clone was recorded at least ten times. This chain uses TRBV20-1 with TRBJ2-7, with TRBD1 as a possible D gene (5 bases). Per germline, CDR1 DFQATT and CDR2 SNEGSKA (reference sequence). The CDR3 length is 15 residues. Trimming removed 3 bases at V and 3 bases at J, with 18 bases between. CDR3 loop: CSASQHQGTNYEQYF. CDR3 sequence (DNA): TGCAGTGCTAGCCAACACCAGGGTACCAACTACGAGCAGTACTTC.

V gene TRBV7-2 combines with J gene TRBJ2-7, with 9 bases aligning to TRBD1. The CDR3 contains 14 residues. Germline trimming cut 5 bases from V and 2 bases from J; bases unmatched to any gene: 4. Germline V gene sequence: CDR1 SGHTA, CDR2 FQGNSA. The CDR3 reads CASSLQGAAYEQYF. The CDR3 DNA sequence: TGTGCCAGCAGCCTACAGGGGGCTGCCTACGAGCAGTACTTC.

This clone has at least ten counts. The chain has TRBV20-1 and TRBJ2-7; TRBD1 aligns across 7 bases. CDR3 length: 12 residues. CDR1 and CDR2 from the germline V gene are DFQATT and SNEGSKA (reference sequence). J was trimmed by 6 bases and V by 3 bases; bases with no gene match: 5. In DNA, the CDR3 is TGCAGTGCTAGGTTTTCAGGGGGCGAGCAGTACTTC. It yields the protein CSARFSGGEQYF.

This clone was seen at least ten times. The chain has TRBV30 and TRBJ1-1; D call uncertain. CDR1 and CDR2 from the germline V gene are GTSNPN and SVGIG (reference sequence). The CDR3 consists of 13 residues. Trimming took off 1 base at V and 11 bases at J, with 17 bases between the two ends. CDR3 sequence: CAWSGSFRTRAFF. CDR3 nucleotides: TGTGCCTGGAGTGGCTCTTTTAGGACGAGGGCTTTCTTT.

This clone was detected ten times or more. The chain uses TRBV13 and TRBJ1-1; 7 bases line up with TRBD1. CDR3 length: 13 amino acids. V was clipped by 1 base and J by 6 bases; unmatched bases: 2. Germline V CDR1 and CDR2: PRHDT, FYEKMQ (reference sequence). Written as DNA, the CDR3 is TGTGCCAGCAGCTTAGTGGGACAGCCTGAAGCTTTCTTT. It encodes CASSLVGQPEAFF. The whole variable domain, remainder taken from reference TRBV13 and TRBJ1-1, is AAGVIQSPRHLIKEKRETATLKCYPIPRHDTVYWYQQGPGQDPQFLISFYEKMQSDKGSIPDRFSAQQFSDYHSELNMSSLELGDSALYFCASSLVGQPEAFFGQGTRLTVV.

This clone was seen at least ten times. The J gene is TRBJ2-2, the V gene TRBV20-1; D gene ambiguous. V gave up 6 bases and J gave up 0 bases, with 11 bases separating them. CDR1 is DFQATT, CDR2 SNEGSKA, per germline (reference sequence). This CDR3 has 14 amino acids. The CDR3 sequence is CSATPNSNTGELFF. The CDR3 DNA reads as TGCAGTGCCACTCCTAACTCGAACACCGGGGAGCTGTTTTTT.

This clone was seen many times. The chain recombines TRBV7-3 with TRBJ2-2; D is unclear. The CDR3 consists of 15 residues. Trimming took off 4 bases at V and 0 bases at J, with 9 bases between the two ends. CDR1 is SGHTA, CDR2 FQGTGA, per germline. This CDR3 is CASSSSGPNTGELFF. CDR3 sequence (DNA): TGTGCCAGCAGCTCCTCCGGGCCGAACACCGGGGAGCTGTTTTTT.

Comments on this clone: It may be a read error: a sequence one base away is much more abundant. This specimen includes other DNA sequences encoding the same CDR3. The chain uses TRBV18 and TRBJ1-2; possibly TRBD1 for D (6 bases). The CDR3 totals 12 residues. Germline CDR1 reads KGHSH; CDR2 reads LQKENI. CDR3 region: CASSPDSYGYTF. Here the CDR3 DNA reads TGCGCCAGCTCACCGGACAGTTATGGCTACACCTTC.

This clone occurred many times. The V and J genes are TRBV27 and TRBJ1-4; D gene uncertain. The V and J ends lost 5 bases and 8 bases respectively, with 15 bases between them. This CDR3 region has 14 residues. Germline V gene lookup returns CDR1 MNHEY and CDR2 SMNVEV (reference sequence). The chain's CDR3 is CASSREGPREKLFF. CDR3 nucleotides: TGTGCCAGCAGTAGGGAGGGCCCAAGGGAAAAACTGTTTTTT. The full variable domain, in which reference TRBV27 and TRBJ1-4 provide the parts outside the CDR3, is EAQVTQNPRYLITVTGKKLTVTCSQNMNHEYMSWYRQDPGLGLRQIYYSMNVEVTDKGDVPEGYKVSRKEKRNFPLILESPSPNQTSLYFCASSREGPREKLFFGSGTQLSVL.

This clone was seen at least ten times. A much larger clone sits a single nucleotide away, making a read error possible. In the same sample, other DNA sequences code for this CDR3. The chain employs TRBV28 and TRBJ1-1, with D tentatively TRBD1 (5 bases). V lost 5 bases and J 14 bases, leaving 18 bases between the germline ends. The CDR3 totals 12 residues. CDR1 is MDHEN and CDR2 is SYDVKM in the germline V gene. CDR3 residues: CASSLASTTVFF. The CDR3 nucleotides are TGTGCCAGCAGTCTCGCGTCCACGACAGTCTTCTTT.

This clone has ten or more counts. The chain employs TRBV6-2 or TRBV6-3 and TRBJ2-6; 7 positions match TRBD2. Germline trimming cut 2 bases from V and 2 bases from J; bases unmatched to any gene: 3. The CDR3 extends over 16 amino acids. Germline V lookup: CDR1 MNHEY, CDR2 SVGEGT. This CDR3 is CASSYQGGTGANVLTF. The CDR3 coding sequence is TGTGCCAGCAGTTACCAGGGAGGGACTGGGGCCAACGTCCTGACTTTC.